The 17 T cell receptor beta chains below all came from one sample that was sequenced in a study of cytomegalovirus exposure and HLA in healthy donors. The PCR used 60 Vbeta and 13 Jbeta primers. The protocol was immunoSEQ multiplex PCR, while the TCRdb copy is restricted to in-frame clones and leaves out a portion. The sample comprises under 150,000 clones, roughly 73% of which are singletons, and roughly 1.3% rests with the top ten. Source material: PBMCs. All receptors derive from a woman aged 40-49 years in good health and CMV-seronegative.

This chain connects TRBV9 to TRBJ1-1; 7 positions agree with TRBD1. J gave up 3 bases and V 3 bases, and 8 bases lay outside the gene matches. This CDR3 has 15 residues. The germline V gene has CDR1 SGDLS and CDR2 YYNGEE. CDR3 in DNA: TGTGCCAGCAGCGCAGGCAGACAGGGCGACACTGAAGCTTTCTTT. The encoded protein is CASSAGRQGDTEAFF.

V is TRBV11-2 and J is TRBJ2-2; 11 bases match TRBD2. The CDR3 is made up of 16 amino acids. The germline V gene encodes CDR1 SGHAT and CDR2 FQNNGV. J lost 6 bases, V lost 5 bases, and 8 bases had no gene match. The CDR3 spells CASSTTSGGFAGELFF. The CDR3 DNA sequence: TGTGCCAGCAGCACCACTAGCGGGGGATTCGCCGGGGAGCTGTTTTTT. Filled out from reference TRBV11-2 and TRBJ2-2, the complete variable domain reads EAGVAQSPRYKIIEKRQSVAFWCNPISGHATLYWYQQILGQGPKLLIQFQNNGVVDDSQLPKDRFSAERLKGVDSTLKIQPAKLEDSAVYLCASSTTSGGFAGELFFGEGSRLTVL.

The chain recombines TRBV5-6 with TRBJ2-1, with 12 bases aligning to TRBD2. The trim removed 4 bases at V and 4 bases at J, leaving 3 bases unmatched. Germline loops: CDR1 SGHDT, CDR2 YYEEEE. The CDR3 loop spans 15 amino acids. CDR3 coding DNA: TGTGCCAGCAGCCCAACTAGCGGGGGGTACAATGAGCAGTTCTTC. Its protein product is CASSPTSGGYNEQFF.

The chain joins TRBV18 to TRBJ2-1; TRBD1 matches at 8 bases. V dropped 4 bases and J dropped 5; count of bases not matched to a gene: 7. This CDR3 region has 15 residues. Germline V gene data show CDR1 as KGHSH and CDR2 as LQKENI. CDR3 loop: CASSRGTGRDNEQFF. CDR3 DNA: TGTGCCAGCTCACGGGGGACAGGTAGGGACAATGAGCAGTTCTTC.

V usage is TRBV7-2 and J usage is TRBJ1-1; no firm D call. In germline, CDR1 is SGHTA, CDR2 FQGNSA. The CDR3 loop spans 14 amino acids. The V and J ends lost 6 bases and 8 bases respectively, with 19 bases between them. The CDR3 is CASRRPGRGGEAFF. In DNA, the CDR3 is TGTGCCAGCAGAAGGCCCGGTCGGGGTGGCGAAGCTTTCTTT.

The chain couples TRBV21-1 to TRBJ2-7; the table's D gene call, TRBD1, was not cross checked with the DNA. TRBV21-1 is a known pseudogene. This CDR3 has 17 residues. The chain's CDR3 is CASNRGAPGQAHYEQYV. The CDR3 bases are TGTGCCAGCAACCGAGGCGCACCGGGACAGGCACACTACGAGCAGTACGTC.

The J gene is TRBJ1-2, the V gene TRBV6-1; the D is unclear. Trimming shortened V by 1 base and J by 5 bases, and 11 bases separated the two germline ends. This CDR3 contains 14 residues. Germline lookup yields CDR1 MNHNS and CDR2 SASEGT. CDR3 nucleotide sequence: TGTGCCAGCAGTGAAGTGGCAGGTGTTTATGGCTACACCTTC. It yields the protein CASSEVAGVYGYTF.

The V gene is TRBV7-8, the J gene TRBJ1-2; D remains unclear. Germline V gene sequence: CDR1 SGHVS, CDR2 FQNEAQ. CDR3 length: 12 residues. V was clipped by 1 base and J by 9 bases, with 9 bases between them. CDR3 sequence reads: CASSLDTRSYTF. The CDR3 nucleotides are TGTGCCAGCAGCTTAGATACGAGAAGCTACACCTTC.

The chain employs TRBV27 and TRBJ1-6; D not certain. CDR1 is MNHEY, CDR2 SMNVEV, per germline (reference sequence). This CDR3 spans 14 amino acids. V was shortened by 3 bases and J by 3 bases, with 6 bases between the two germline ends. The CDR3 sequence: CASSFGLYNSPLHF. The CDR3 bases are TGTGCCAGCAGTTTTGGCCTCTATAATTCACCCCTCCACTTT.

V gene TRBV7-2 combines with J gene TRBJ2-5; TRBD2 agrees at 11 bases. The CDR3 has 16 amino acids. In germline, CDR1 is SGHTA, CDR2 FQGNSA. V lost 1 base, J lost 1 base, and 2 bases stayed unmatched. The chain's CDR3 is CASSLGLAGTQETQYF. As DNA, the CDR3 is TGTGCCAGCAGCTTAGGACTAGCGGGGACCCAAGAGACCCAGTACTTC.

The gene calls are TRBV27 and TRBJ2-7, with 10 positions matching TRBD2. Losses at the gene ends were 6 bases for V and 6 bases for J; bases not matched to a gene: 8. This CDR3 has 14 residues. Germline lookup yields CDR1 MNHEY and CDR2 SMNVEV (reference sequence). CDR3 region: CASRDGVAGGEQYV. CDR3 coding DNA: TGTGCCAGCAGGGACGGGGTAGCGGGGGGCGAGCAGTACGTC.

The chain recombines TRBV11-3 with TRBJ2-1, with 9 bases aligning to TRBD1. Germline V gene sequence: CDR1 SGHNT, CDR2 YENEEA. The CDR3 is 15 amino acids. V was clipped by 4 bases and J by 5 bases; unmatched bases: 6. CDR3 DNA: TGTGCCAGCAGCTGGGGGACAGGGACCAACAATGAGCAGTTCTTC. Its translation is CASSWGTGTNNEQFF. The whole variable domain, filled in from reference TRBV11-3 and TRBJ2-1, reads EAGVVQSPRYKIIEKKQPVAFWCNPISGHNTLYWYLQNLGQGPELLIRYENEEAVDDSQLPKDRFSAERLKGVDSTLKIQPAELGDSAVYLCASSWGTGTNNEQFFGPGTRLTVL.

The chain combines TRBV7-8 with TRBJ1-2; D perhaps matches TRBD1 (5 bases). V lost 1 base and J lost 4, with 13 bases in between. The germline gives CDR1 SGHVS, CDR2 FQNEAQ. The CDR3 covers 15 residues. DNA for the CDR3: TGTGCCAGCAGCTTAGAGTCCCCAAGGGGCTATGGCTACACCTTC. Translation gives CASSLESPRGYGYTF.

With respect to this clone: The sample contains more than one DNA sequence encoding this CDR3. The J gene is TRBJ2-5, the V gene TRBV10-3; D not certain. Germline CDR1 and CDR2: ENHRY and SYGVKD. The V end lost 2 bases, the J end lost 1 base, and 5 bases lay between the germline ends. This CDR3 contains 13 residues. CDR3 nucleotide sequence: TGTGCCATCAGTGAGGCCAGCCAAGAGACCCAGTACTTC. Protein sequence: CAISEASQETQYF.

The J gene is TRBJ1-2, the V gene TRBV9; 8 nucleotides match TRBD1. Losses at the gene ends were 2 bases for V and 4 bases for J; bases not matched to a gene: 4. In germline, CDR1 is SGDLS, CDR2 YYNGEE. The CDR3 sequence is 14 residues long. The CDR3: CASSVTGASYGYTF. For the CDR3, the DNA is TGTGCCAGCAGCGTGACAGGGGCCAGCTATGGCTACACCTTC.

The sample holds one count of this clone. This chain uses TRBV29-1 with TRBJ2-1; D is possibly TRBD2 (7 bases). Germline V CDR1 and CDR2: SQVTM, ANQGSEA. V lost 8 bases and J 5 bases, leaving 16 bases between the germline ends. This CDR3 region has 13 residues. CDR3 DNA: TGCAGCCTAAAGGGGGGGGCACACAATGAGCAGTTCTTC. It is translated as CSLKGGAHNEQFF.

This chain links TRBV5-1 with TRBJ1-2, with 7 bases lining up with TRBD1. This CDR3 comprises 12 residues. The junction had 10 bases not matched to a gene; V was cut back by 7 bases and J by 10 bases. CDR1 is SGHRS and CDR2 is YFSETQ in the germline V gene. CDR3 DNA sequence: TGCGCCAGCGCAGACAGGGACGGAGACTACACCTTC. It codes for CASADRDGDYTF.